The sequence of this T cell receptor (beta chain) was determined in a study of CD8 T cells in ankylosing spondylitis (dated by TCRdb to about 2017). Turning to the overall study: The study profiled T cell receptor beta repertoires in healthy donors and ankylosing spondylitis patients to find disease-linked TCR variants. Peripheral blood was sampled, and synovial fluid was also collected from ankylosing spondylitis patients. The whole study cohort included 108 healthy donors and over 20 ankylosing spondylitis patients.

In its sample, this clonotype was seen many times. This clone's antigen is unknown. Base qualities were left out, and no much larger clone turns up one base away. According to the germline V gene (reference sequence), CDR1 reads MNHEY and CDR2 reads SMNVEV. V and J are truncated by 5 bases and 1 base respectively, leaving an intervening sequence of 14 bases. The CDR3 runs 16 residues from the cysteine to the phenylalanine. Only the CDR3 part of the read is kept: 48 bases, read in frame from the first base. For sequencing, an Illumina HiSeq 2500 was employed. Quantitative 5'-RACE with molecular barcodes was the method used to prepare the TCR beta libraries. As for the authors' bioinformatics: A new computational method, built on a probabilistic model of VDJ rearrangement, was used to identify disease-linked TCR variants. TCRdb reanalyzed the raw reads on its own, using fastp at Q25 for trimming and MiXCR for clone calling, and kept in-frame beta chains. Rows are combined by CDR3 protein, so each entry shows the most common genes and DNA. It is TCRdb's table, rather than the study itself, that gives the V and J calls and clone size. In all, the sample holds 210,000 or so distinct CDR3 sequences, and 8% to 9% of those were seen once. The ten largest make up 4.8% of the sample.

Broader findings and caveats from the paper: Some of the motif variants had been reported before in the synovial fluid and blood of reactive arthritis patients, a finding that suggests common disease-initiation mechanisms. Blood from ankylosing spondylitis patients appeared to be characterized by a TCR beta motif made up of under ten highly homologous amino acid variants. According to the report, matched synovial fluid samples from ankylosing spondylitis patients were significantly enriched for the disease-linked clones. The disease-linked clones showed a CD8+ phenotype and occurred at relatively low frequencies in peripheral blood.

The sequenced sample was blood, either unsorted or a sorted T cell fraction (not recorded which). The chain couples TRBV27 to TRBJ2-2; the D gene is perhaps TRBD2, from 6 matching bases. This sequence originates from a female donor with ankylosing spondylitis or in good health (not recorded which). The nucleotide sequence reads TGTGCCAGCAGTCGCCTGGGACTGCTGAACACCGGGGAGCTGTTTTTT. The resulting protein is CASSRLGLLNTGELFF.